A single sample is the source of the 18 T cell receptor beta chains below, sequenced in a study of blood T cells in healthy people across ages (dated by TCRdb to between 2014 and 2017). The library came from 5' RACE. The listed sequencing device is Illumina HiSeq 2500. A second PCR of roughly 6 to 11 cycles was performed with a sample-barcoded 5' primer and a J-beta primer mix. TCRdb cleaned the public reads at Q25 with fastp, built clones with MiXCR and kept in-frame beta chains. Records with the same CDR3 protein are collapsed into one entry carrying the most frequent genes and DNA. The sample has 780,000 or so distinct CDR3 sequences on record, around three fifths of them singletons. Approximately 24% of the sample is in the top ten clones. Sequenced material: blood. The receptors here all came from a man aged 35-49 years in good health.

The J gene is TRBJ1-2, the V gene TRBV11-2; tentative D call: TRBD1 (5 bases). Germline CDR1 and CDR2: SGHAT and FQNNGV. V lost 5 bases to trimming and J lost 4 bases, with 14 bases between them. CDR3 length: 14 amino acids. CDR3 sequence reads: CASSLGTVSYGYTF. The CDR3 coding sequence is TGTGCCAGCAGCCTCGGGACCGTTAGCTATGGCTACACCTTC.

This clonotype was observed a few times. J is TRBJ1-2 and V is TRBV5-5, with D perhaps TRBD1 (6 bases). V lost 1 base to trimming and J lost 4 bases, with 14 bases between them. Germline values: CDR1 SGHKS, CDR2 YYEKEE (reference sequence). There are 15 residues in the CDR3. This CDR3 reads CASSLSGGSSYGYTF. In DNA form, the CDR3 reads TGTGCCAGCAGCTTGTCGGGGGGCTCGAGCTATGGCTACACCTTC.

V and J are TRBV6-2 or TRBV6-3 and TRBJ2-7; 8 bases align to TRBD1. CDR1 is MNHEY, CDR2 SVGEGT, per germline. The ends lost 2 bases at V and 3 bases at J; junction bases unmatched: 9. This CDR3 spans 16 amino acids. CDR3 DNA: TGTGCCAGCAGTTACCAGGGGACAGGCTCGCTCTACGAGCAGTACTTC. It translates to CASSYQGTGSLYEQYF.

The CDR3 region has the DNA TGCGCCAGCAGGGCCGGGGTGTCTGGATCGGCTAGCGGTCACAATGAGCAGTTCTTC. It specifies CASRAGVSGSASGHNEQFF. J is TRBJ2-1 and V is TRBV10-2; TRBD2 agrees at 7 bases. V lost 6 bases, J lost 5 bases, and 22 bases stayed unmatched. The CDR3 contains 19 residues. The germline CDR1 and CDR2 sequences are WSHSY and SAAADI.

CDR3 region: CASSVDGVGSYEQYF. The CDR3 DNA sequence: TGTGCCAGCAGCGTAGATGGGGTAGGGTCCTACGAGCAGTACTTC. V is TRBV9 and J is TRBJ2-5; D gene unclear. The J call may be wrong; the DNA end is better matched by TRBJ2-7. Germline V gene sequence: CDR1 SGDLS, CDR2 YYNGEE. This CDR3 comprises 15 residues.

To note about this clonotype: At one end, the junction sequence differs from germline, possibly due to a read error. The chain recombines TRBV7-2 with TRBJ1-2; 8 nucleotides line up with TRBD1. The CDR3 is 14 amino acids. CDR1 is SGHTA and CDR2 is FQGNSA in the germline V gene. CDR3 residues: CASSSSLQGDGYTF. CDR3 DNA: TGCGCCAGCAGCTCATCATTACAGGGGGATGGCTACACCTTC.

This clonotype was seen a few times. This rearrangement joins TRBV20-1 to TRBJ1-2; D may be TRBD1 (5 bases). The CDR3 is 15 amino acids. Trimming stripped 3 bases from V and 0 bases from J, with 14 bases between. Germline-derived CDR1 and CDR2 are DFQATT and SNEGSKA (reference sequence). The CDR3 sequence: CSASVSRVTNYGYTF. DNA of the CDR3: TGCAGTGCTAGCGTGTCCAGGGTAACTAACTATGGCTACACCTTC.

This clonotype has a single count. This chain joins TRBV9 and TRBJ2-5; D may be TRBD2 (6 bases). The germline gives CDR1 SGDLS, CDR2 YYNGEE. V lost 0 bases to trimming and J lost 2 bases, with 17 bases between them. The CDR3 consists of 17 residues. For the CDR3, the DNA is TGTGCCAGCAGCGTAGCCGGTAGGAGGGACGGGCAAGAGACCCAGTACTTC. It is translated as CASSVAGRRDGQETQYF.

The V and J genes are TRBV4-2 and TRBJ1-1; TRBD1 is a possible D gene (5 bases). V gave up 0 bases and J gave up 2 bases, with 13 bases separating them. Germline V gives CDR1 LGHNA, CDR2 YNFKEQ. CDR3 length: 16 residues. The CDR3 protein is CASSQDFGGGNTEAFF. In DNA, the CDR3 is TGTGCCAGCAGCCAAGATTTCGGGGGGGGTAACACTGAAGCTTTCTTT.

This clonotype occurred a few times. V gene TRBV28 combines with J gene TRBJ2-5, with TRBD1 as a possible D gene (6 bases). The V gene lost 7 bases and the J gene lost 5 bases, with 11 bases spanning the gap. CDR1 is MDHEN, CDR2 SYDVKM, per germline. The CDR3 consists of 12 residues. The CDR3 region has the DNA TGTGCCAGCACTCAGGGGCGGGAGACCCAGTACTTC. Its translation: CASTQGRETQYF.

The CDR3 here is CASSPGQSTEAFF. In DNA form, the CDR3 reads TGTGCCAGCAGCCCAGGTCAATCCACTGAAGCTTTCTTT. V is TRBV7-8 and J is TRBJ1-1; no definite D call. The CDR3 covers 13 residues. Trimming stripped 5 bases from V and 4 bases from J, with 11 bases between. Germline values: CDR1 SGHVS, CDR2 FQNEAQ.

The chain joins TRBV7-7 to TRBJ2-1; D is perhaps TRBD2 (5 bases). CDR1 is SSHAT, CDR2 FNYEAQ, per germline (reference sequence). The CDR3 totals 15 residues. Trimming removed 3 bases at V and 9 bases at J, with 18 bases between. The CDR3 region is CASSLTISEATEQFF. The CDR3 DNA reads TGTGCCAGCAGCTTGACTATTTCAGAAGCAACTGAGCAGTTCTTC.

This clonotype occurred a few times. CDR3 sequence reads: CASSRIGGESNGYTF. CDR3 DNA sequence: TGTGCCAGCAGCCGGATCGGTGGGGAGTCAAATGGCTACACCTTC. The rearrangement links TRBV5-5 to TRBJ1-2, with D hard to call. Germline assignment: CDR1 SGHKS and CDR2 YYEKEE (reference sequence). Trimming stripped 4 bases from V and 6 bases from J, with 19 bases between. The CDR3 spans 15 residues. The entire variable domain, with the rest obtained from reference TRBV5-5 and TRBJ1-2, is as follows: DAGVTQSPTHLIKTRGQQVTLRCSPISGHKSVSWYQQVLGQGPQFIFQYYEKEERGRGNFPDRFSARQFPNYSSELNVNALLLGDSALYLCASSRIGGESNGYTFGSGTRLTVV.

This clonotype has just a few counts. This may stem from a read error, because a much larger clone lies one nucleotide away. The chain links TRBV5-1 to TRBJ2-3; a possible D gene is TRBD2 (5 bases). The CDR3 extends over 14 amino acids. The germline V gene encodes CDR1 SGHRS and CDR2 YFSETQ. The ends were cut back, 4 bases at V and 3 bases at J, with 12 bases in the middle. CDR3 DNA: TGCGCCAGCAGCGTGGCGTGGGAGACAGATACGCAGTATTTT. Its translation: CASSVAWETDTQYF.

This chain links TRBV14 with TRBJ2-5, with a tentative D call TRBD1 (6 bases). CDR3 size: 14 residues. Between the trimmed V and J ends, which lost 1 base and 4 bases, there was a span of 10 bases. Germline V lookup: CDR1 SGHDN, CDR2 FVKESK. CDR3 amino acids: CASSQAGVVETQYF. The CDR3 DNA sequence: TGTGCCAGCAGCCAAGCAGGGGTGGTAGAGACCCAGTACTTC.

The CDR3 coding sequence is TGCAGTGCCCCAGTGGATCTAGGCACAGATACGCAGTATTTT. Amino acid sequence: CSAPVDLGTDTQYF. The chain joins TRBV20-1 to TRBJ2-3; D is uncertain. The CDR3 is made up of 14 amino acids. From germline, CDR1 is DFQATT and CDR2 SNEGSKA (reference sequence). Trimming cost V 6 bases and J 1 base, with 14 bases left between them.

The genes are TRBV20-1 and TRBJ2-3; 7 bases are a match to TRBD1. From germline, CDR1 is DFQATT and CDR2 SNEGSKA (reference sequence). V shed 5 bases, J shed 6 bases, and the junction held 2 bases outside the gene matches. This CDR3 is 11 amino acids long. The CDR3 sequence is CSAETGDTQYF. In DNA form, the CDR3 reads TGCAGTGCTGAGACAGGGGATACGCAGTATTTT.

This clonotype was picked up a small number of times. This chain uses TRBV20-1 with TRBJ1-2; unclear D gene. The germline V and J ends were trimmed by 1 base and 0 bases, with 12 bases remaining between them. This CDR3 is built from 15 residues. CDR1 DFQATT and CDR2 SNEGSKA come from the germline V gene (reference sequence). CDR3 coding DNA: TGCAGTGCTAGAGTGGTGCAGCTAACTAACTATGGCTACACCTTC. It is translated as CSARVVQLTNYGYTF.